Each of the 15 T cell receptor beta chains below was sequenced from the same sample in a study of beta chain features in type 1 diabetes. No antigen has been identified for these receptors. Whole-study results and caveats: Among patients with Type 1 diabetes, TCRB CDR3s were moderately but significantly shorter in every one of the four CD4+ subsets.

All of the isolated RNA was reverse transcribed, so expressed TCRB transcripts were sequenced. The data were produced by immunoSEQ multiplex PCR, yet TCRdb's version contains in-frame clones alone and is incomplete. The data contain some 640,000 clones, about 14% of them singletons. The sequenced sample was naive CD4+ T cells from blood. These receptors came from a man younger than 35 with type 1 diabetes.

This clone was found a few times. This chain connects TRBV19 to TRBJ2-7, with 9 nucleotides matching TRBD1. The CDR3 totals 15 residues. Germline loops: CDR1 LNHDA, CDR2 SQIVND (reference sequence). V gave up 4 bases and J gave up 2 bases; unmatched junction bases: 6. In DNA form, the CDR3 reads TGTGCCAGTAGTACCGGGACAGGGAGTACCTACGAGCAGTACTTC. Protein sequence: CASSTGTGSTYEQYF.

The gene calls are TRBV18 and TRBJ1-1; D gene unclear. V lost 6 bases to trimming and J lost 1 base, with 6 bases between them. The CDR3 loop spans 12 amino acids. Germline CDR1 reads KGHSH; CDR2 reads LQKENI. CDR3 DNA: TGTGCCAGCTCTAAGGGGAACACTGAAGCTTTCTTT. Translating it yields CASSKGNTEAFF.

Comments on this clone: Other DNA sequences in this sample translate to the same CDR3. V gene TRBV5-1 combines with J gene TRBJ2-1; 10 bases align to TRBD2. CDR3 length: 16 amino acids. Germline V gene lookup returns CDR1 SGHRS and CDR2 YFSETQ. Losses at the gene ends were 0 bases for V and 3 bases for J; bases not matched to a gene: 3. The CDR3 coding sequence is TGCGCCAGCAGCTTGGGACTAGCGGGTGTCTACAATGAGCAGTTCTTC. Residues: CASSLGLAGVYNEQFF.

The chain joins TRBV5-4 to TRBJ1-1, with a tentative D call TRBD1 (6 bases). Germline V gene sequence: CDR1 SGHNT, CDR2 YYREEE (reference sequence). The CDR3 runs to 15 residues. V was pared by 3 bases and J by 0 bases, with 12 bases between. The CDR3 region has the DNA TGTGCCAGCAGCTCCGCCCAGGGGATGAACACTGAAGCTTTCTTT. Its translation is CASSSAQGMNTEAFF.

The chain joins TRBV30 to TRBJ1-1; D remains ambiguous. Trimming removed 1 base at V and 0 bases at J, with 6 bases between. The CDR3 totals 13 residues. Germline values: CDR1 GTSNPN, CDR2 SVGIG (reference sequence). CDR3 sequence (DNA): TGTGCCTGGAGTGCGGGAATGAACACTGAAGCTTTCTTT. The encoded protein is CAWSAGMNTEAFF.

A few counts support this clone. This sequence joins TRBV5-4 and TRBJ1-5; D not resolved. Germline V gene sequence: CDR1 SGHNT, CDR2 YYREEE (reference sequence). The CDR3 contains 12 residues. V was shortened by 1 base and J by 4 bases, with 3 bases between the two germline ends. The CDR3 region has the DNA TGTGCCAGCAGCTTGTTAAATCAGCCCCAGCATTTT. Translated: CASSLLNQPQHF.

The chain joins TRBV5-1 to TRBJ2-3, with 8 bases aligning to TRBD1. The CDR3 spans 16 residues. CDR1 is SGHRS, CDR2 YFSETQ, per germline. Unmatched junction bases numbered 14, after V lost 6 bases and J lost 5 bases. CDR3 in amino acids: CASKRPGQGGKDTQYF. CDR3 nucleotide sequence: TGCGCCAGCAAACGACCAGGACAGGGAGGAAAAGATACGCAGTATTTT.

This sequence joins TRBV19 and TRBJ1-1; D unclear. V lost 5 bases and J lost 1, with 2 bases in between. Germline V gene lookup returns CDR1 LNHDA and CDR2 SQIVND (reference sequence). The CDR3 length is 11 residues. CDR3 nucleotide sequence: TGTGCCAGTAGTGGGAACACTGAAGCTTTCTTT. Encoded protein: CASSGNTEAFF.

V usage is TRBV4-1 and J usage is TRBJ2-3; TRBD1 or TRBD2 may be the D gene (5 bases each). Germline-derived CDR1 and CDR2 are MGHRA and YSYEKL. V gave up 0 bases and J gave up 10 bases, with 11 bases separating them. CDR3 length: 13 residues. The CDR3 reads CASSQDLGVSQYF. The CDR3 coding sequence is TGCGCCAGCAGCCAAGATCTGGGGGTGTCGCAGTATTTT.

This sequence joins TRBV9 and TRBJ1-5, with 8 bases aligning to TRBD1. The CDR3 consists of 15 residues. From germline, CDR1 is SGDLS and CDR2 YYNGEE. The ends lost 3 bases at V and 2 bases at J; junction bases unmatched: 4. The chain's CDR3 is CASSGTGSGNQPQHF. In nucleotides, the CDR3 is TGTGCCAGCAGCGGGACAGGGAGCGGCAATCAGCCCCAGCATTTT.

The gene calls are TRBV2 and TRBJ2-1; D might be TRBD2 (6 bases). The germline CDR1 and CDR2 sequences are SNHLY and FYNNEI. The CDR3 consists of 12 residues. V was trimmed by 9 bases and J by 7 bases, leaving 13 bases between them. In nucleotides, the CDR3 is TGTGCCAGGGGCCGGGGGAGAAATGAGCAGTTCTTC. As protein: CARGRGRNEQFF.

This chain connects TRBV4-3 to TRBJ2-7, with D hard to call. CDR1 and CDR2 from the germline V gene are LGHNA and YSLEER. The length of the CDR3 is 12 residues. Trimming cost V 0 bases and J 5 bases, with 5 bases left between them. The CDR3 sequence is CASSQEGDEQYF. The CDR3 region has the DNA TGCGCCAGCAGCCAAGAAGGCGACGAGCAGTACTTC.

The chain joins TRBV5-4 to TRBJ2-3, with D perhaps assigned TRBD1 or TRBD2 (6 bases each). V lost 4 bases, J lost 0 bases, and 15 bases lay in between. Germline V gene data show CDR1 as SGHNT and CDR2 as YYREEE (reference sequence). CDR3 length: 16 amino acids. CDR3 loop: CASSPGGTTSTDTQYF. The CDR3 DNA reads TGTGCCAGCAGCCCTGGGGGGACAACTAGCACAGATACGCAGTATTTT.

The V call is TRBV30, the J call TRBJ2-7; unclear D gene. V gave up 2 bases and J gave up 0 bases, with 14 bases separating them. Germline CDR1 is GTSNPN and CDR2 is SVGIG (reference sequence). The CDR3 length is 15 residues. This chain's CDR3 is CAWSPPGQVSYEQYF. DNA of the CDR3: TGTGCCTGGAGTCCCCCCGGGCAGGTCTCCTACGAGCAGTACTTC.

The chain couples TRBV5-6 to TRBJ2-3; 7 bases fit TRBD2. Germline loops: CDR1 SGHDT, CDR2 YYEEEE. The CDR3 runs to 16 residues. The J segment lost 1 base and the V segment lost 1 base, leaving 6 bases of the junction unmatched. The CDR3, as DNA: TGTGCCAGCAGCTTGACCAGCGGGGCCCGCACAGATACGCAGTATTTT. Translation: CASSLTSGARTDTQYF.